The clone carrying this TCR beta chain was counted only a few times. Grouping used clinical history reported by participants in a survey and questionnaire. Study processing details: Counts of nucleated cells, estimated from reference gene primer amplification, were obtained. This table comes from immunoSEQ multiplex PCR, and its TCRdb copy is limited to in-frame clones, with some not included. V and J calls plus clone size are reproduced from that table; the DNA served to infer D and trimming. The repertoire consists of 300,000 or so clones, with roughly 87% occurring once and the leading ten covering approximately 0.99%. The data were taken from a study of blood T cell repertoires in COVID-19. Across the study: From T cells, B-cell-depleted T cells, or PBMCs came the material, which was cDNA or gDNA.

CDR1 SGHTA and CDR2 FQGNSA come from the germline V gene. V gave up 1 base and J gave up 0 bases, with 12 bases separating them. There are 16 residues in the CDR3. The sequenced material came from PBMCs or T cells enriched from blood (not recorded which). This sequence joins TRBV7-2 and TRBJ1-1; D remains unclear. The TCR was taken from a woman aged 25 to 39 who had recovered from COVID-19. Here the CDR3 reads CASSLGGGRLNTEAFF. The CDR3, as DNA: TGTGCCAGCAGCTTAGGGGGAGGGCGGTTGAACACTGAAGCTTTCTTT.